This is a list of T cell receptor beta chains from one sample in a study of OX40 agonist ivuxolimab in advanced cancers. Sequencing was performed with immunoSEQ multiplex PCR; in TCRdb, only in-frame clones are kept and a portion is missing. Of tens of thousands of clones detected, around 85% appear once; the ten largest clones hold more than 2%. The material was CD4+ or CD8+ T cells sorted from blood, obtained in a trial of the OX40 agonist ivuxolimab. The receptors here all came from an adult with an advanced solid tumor such as melanoma, head and neck, liver or kidney cancer. Both conserved end residues are part of each CDR3. D genes are given only for firm matches. Expanded clones get a size class; other rows say once, few or many, or leave the size out.

V	J	D	size	CDR3	DNA
TRBV11-2	TRBJ2-2	.	.	CASSLAVEVGELFF	TGTGCCAGCAGCTTAGCAGTCGAGGTCGGGGAGCTGTTTTTT
TRBV5-5	TRBJ2-2	.	.	CASSLYTNTGELFF	TGTGCCAGCAGCCTTTATACGAACACCGGGGAGCTGTTTTTT
TRBV28	TRBJ2-1	.	.	CASTGLSYNEQFF	TGTGCCAGCACCGGACTTTCCTACAATGAGCAGTTCTTC
TRBV6-5	TRBJ1-5	.	.	CASSYSVPQPQHF	TGTGCCAGCAGTTACTCTGTCCCTCAGCCCCAGCATTTT
TRBV4-1	TRBJ2-2	TRBD1	.	CASSQRQGEAGELFF	TGCGCCAGCAGCCAACGACAGGGAGAGGCCGGGGAGCTGTTTTTT
TRBV5-1	TRBJ1-4	TRBD1	.	CASSWGRGRDEKLFF	TGCGCCAGCAGCTGGGGCAGGGGGCGCGATGAAAAACTGTTTTTT
TRBV28	TRBJ1-1	.	once	CASSWPGGGGTEAFF	TGTGCCAGCAGTTGGCCGGGGGGGGGCGGCACTGAAGCTTTCTTT
TRBV2	TRBJ2-2	TRBD2	.	CASNSGGVGELFF	TGTGCCAGCAATAGCGGGGGGGTCGGGGAGCTGTTTTTT
TRBV6-5	TRBJ2-2	TRBD1	.	CASSRDRVTGELFF	TGTGCCAGCAGCCGGGACAGGGTGACCGGGGAGCTGTTTTTT
TRBV4-3	TRBJ2-2	.	.	CASSQVEVTTGELFF	TGCGCCAGCAGCCAAGTTGAAGTTACGACCGGGGAGCTGTTTTTT
TRBV6-6	TRBJ2-4	TRBD2	.	CASSTYSGGTYF	TGTGCCAGCAGCACCTATAGCGGGGGAACGTACTTC
TRBV5-8	TRBJ1-2	TRBD1	.	CASNYPGTDNYGYTF	TGTGCCAGCAACTACCCGGGGACAGATAACTATGGCTACACCTTC
TRBV18	TRBJ2-7	TRBD2	few	CASSPGLAGGFDEQYF	TGTGCCAGCTCGCCCGGACTAGCGGGGGGGTTCGACGAGCAGTACTTC